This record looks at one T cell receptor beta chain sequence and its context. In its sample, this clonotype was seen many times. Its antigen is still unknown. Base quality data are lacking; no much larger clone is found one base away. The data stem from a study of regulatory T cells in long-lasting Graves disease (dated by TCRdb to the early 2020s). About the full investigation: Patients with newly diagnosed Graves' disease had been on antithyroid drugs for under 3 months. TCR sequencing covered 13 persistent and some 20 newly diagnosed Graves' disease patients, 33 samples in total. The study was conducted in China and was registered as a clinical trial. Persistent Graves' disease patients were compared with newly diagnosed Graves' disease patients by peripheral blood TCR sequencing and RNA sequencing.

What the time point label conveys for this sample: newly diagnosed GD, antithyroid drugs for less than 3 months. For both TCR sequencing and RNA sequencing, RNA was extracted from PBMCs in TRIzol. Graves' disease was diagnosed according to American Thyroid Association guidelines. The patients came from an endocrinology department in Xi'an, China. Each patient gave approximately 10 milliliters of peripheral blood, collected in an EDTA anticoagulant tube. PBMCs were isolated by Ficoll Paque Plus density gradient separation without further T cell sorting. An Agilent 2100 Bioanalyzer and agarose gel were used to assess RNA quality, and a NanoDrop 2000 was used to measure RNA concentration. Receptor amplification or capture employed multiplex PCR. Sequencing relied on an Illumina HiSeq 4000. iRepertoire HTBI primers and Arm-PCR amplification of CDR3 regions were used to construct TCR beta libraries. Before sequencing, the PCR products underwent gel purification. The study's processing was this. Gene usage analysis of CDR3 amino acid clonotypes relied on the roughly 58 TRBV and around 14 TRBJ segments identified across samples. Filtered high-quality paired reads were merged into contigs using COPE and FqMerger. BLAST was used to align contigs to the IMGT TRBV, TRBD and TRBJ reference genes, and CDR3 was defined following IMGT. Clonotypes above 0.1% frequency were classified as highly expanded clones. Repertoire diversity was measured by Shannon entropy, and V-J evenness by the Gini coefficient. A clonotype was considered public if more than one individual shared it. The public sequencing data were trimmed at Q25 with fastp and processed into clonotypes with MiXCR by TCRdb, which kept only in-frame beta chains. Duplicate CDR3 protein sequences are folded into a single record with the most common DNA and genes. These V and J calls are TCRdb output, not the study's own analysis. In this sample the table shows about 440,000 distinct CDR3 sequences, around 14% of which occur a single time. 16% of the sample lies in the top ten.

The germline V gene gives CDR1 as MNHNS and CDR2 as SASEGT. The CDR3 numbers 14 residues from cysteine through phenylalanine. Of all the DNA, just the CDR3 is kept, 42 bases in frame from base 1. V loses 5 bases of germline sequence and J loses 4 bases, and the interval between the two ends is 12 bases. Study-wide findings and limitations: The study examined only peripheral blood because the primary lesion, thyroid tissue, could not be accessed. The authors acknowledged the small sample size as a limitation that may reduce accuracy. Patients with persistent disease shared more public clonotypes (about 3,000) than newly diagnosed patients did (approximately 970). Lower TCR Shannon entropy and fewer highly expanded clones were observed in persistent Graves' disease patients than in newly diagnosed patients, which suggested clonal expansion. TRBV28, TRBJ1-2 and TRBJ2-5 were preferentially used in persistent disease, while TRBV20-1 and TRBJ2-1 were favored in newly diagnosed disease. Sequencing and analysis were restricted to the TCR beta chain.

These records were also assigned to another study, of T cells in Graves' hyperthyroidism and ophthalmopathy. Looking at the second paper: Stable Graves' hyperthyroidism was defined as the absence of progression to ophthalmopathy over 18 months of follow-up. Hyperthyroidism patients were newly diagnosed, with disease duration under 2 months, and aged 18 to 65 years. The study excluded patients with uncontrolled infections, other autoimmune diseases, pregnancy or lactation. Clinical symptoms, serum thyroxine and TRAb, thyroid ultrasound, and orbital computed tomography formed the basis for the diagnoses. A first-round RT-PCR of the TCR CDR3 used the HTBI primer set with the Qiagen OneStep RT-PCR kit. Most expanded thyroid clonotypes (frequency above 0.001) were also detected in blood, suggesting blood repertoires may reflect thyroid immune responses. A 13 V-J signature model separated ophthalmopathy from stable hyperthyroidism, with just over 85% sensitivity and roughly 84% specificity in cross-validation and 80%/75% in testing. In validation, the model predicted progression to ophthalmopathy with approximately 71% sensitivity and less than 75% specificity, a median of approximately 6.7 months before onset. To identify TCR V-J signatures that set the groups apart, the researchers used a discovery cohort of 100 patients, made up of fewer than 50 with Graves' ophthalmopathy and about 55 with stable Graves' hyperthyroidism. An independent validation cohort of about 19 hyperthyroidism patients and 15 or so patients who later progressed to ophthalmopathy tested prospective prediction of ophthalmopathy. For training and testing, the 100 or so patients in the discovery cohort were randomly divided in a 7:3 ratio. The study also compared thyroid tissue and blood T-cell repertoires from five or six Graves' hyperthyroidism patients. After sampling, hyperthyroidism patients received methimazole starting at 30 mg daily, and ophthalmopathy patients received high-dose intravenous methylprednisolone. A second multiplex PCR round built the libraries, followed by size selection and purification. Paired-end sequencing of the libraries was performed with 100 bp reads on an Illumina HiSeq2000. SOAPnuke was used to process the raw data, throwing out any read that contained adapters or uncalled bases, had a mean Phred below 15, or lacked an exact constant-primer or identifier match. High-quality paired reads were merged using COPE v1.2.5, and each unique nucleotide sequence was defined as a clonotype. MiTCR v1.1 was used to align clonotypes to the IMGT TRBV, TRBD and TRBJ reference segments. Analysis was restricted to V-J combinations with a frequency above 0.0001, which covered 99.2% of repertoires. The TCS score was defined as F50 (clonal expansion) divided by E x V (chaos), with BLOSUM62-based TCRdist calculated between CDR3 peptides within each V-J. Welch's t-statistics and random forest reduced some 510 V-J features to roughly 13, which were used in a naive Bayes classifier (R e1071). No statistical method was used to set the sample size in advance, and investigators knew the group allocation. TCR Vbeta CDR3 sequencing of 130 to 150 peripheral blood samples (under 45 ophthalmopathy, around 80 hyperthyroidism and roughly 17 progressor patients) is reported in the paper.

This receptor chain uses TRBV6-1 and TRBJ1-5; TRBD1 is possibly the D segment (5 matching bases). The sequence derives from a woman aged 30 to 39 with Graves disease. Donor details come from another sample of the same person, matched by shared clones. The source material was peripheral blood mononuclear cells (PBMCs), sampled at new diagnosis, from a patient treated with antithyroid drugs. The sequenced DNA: TGTGCCAGCAGTAGTCCAGGACAAAATCAGCCCCAGCATTTT. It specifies CASSSPGQNQPQHF.